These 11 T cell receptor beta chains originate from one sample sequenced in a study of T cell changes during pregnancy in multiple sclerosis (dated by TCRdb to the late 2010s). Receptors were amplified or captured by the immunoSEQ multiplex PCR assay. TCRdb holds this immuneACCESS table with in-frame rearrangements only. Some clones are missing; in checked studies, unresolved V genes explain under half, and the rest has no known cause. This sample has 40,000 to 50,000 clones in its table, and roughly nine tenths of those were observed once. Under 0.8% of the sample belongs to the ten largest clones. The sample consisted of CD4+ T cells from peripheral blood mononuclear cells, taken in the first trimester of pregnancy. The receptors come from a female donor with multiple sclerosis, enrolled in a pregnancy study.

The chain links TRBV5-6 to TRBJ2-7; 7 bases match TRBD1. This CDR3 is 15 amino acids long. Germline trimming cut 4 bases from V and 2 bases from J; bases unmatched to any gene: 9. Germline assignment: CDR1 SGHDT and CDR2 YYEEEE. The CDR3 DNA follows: TGTGCCAGCAGCATGACAGGGTTGGGAACCTACGAGCAGTACTTC. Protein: CASSMTGLGTYEQYF.

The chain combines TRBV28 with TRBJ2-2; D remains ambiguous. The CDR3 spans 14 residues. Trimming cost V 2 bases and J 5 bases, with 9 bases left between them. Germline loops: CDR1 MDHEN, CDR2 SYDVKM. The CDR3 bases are TGTGCCAGCAGTTTAGACCGGGTGACCGGGGAGCTGTTTTTT. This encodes CASSLDRVTGELFF.

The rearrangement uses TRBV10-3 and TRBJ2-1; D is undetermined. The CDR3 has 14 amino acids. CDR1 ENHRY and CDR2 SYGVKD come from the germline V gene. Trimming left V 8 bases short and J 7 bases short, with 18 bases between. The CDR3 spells CAISPDLALNEQFF. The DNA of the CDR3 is TGTGCCATCTCACCTGATTTAGCTTTAAATGAGCAGTTCTTC.

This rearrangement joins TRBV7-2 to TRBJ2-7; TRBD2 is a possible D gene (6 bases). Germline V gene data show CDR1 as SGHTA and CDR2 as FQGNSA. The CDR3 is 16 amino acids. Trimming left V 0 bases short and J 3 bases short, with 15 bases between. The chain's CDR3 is CASSLASSATVYEQYF. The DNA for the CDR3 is TGTGCCAGCAGCTTAGCTTCTAGCGCCACGGTCTACGAGCAGTACTTC. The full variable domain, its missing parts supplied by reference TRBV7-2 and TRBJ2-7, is GAGVSQSPSNKVTEKGKDVELRCDPISGHTALYWYRQSLGQGLEFLIYFQGNSAPDKSGLPSDRFSAERTGGSVSTLTIQRTQQEDSAVYLCASSLASSATVYEQYFGPGTRLTVT.

The CDR3 spells CATRHSETQYF. CDR3 bases: TGTGCCACTCGACACTCGGAGACCCAGTACTTC. The genes are TRBV10-3 and TRBJ2-5, with D unclear. Germline CDR1 and CDR2: ENHRY and SYGVKD. The CDR3 loop spans 11 amino acids. The V and J ends lost 10 bases and 5 bases respectively, with 11 bases between them.

CDR3 sequence (DNA): TGTGCCAGCCGACGGACAGGGTATAATGAGCAGTTCTTC. Its translation is CASRRTGYNEQFF. The V and J genes are TRBV27 and TRBJ2-1; 8 nucleotides agree with TRBD1. Germline loops: CDR1 MNHEY, CDR2 SMNVEV (reference sequence). This CDR3 is built from 13 residues. The V gene end was trimmed by 8 bases and the J gene end by 7 bases; junction bases not matched to a gene: 7.

CDR3 residues: CASRPTAGRGVDNEQFF. In DNA form, the CDR3 reads TGTGCCAGCAGACCGACGGCAGGGAGGGGAGTGGACAATGAGCAGTTCTTC. The chain carries TRBV28 and TRBJ2-1, with 7 bases lining up with TRBD2. Germline V gene lookup returns CDR1 MDHEN and CDR2 SYDVKM. The CDR3 has 17 residues. J gave up 5 bases and V 6 bases, and 16 bases lay outside the gene matches. The full variable domain, with the rest looked up from reference TRBV28 and TRBJ2-1, is DVKVTQSSRYLVKRTGEKVFLECVQDMDHENMFWYRQDPGLGLRLIYFSYDVKMKEKGDIPEGYSVSREKKERFSLILESASTNQTSMYLCASRPTAGRGVDNEQFFGPGTRLTVL.

The CDR3 DNA reads TGTGCCAGCAGCCAAGATTTAGTTGCAGGTGAGCAGTTCTTC. It specifies CASSQDLVAGEQFF. The rearrangement joins TRBV4-2 to TRBJ2-1, with D unclear. The CDR3 runs 14 residues. Germline V gene lookup returns CDR1 LGHNA and CDR2 YNFKEQ. Trimming took 0 bases from V and 9 from J, leaving 12 bases between them.

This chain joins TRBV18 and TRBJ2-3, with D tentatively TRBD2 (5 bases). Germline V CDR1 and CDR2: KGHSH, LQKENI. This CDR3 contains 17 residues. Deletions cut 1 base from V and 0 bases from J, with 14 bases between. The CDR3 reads CASSPLPTRSSTDTQYF. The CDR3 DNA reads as TGTGCCAGCTCACCACTTCCTACTAGATCAAGCACAGATACGCAGTATTTT.

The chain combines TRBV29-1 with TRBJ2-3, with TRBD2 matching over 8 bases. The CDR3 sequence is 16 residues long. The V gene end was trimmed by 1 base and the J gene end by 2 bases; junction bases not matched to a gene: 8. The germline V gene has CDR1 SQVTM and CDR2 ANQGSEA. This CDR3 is CSVEGKGLGYTDTQYF. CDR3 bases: TGCAGCGTTGAAGGGAAGGGACTAGGGTACACAGATACGCAGTATTTT.

DNA of the CDR3: TGTGCCAGCAGCTTAATAGCGGGACTAAGCACAGATACGCAGTATTTT. Translation: CASSLIAGLSTDTQYF. V and J are TRBV7-6 and TRBJ2-3, with 8 bases lining up with TRBD2. Germline V lookup: CDR1 SGHVS, CDR2 FNYEAQ. Trimming removed 2 bases from V and 0 bases from J; junction bases left unmatched: 4. The CDR3 loop spans 16 amino acids. Supplemented by reference TRBV7-6 and TRBJ2-3, the full variable domain reads GAGVSQSPRYKVTKRGQDVALRCDPISGHVSLYWYRQALGQGPEFLTYFNYEAQQDKSGLPNDRFSAERPEGSISTLTIQRTEQRDSAMYRCASSLIAGLSTDTQYFGPGTRLTVL.